A single T cell receptor beta chain is shown here with its context. Its antigen is currently unknown. The sample comes from a study of cytomegalovirus exposure and HLA in healthy donors. The study's findings and limits: Most CMV-associated TCR beta chains were later found to appear HLA-restricted. In a later analysis, TCR beta V- and J-gene trimming showed a link to a missense DCLRE1C variant. The availability of immune exposure information extended only to CMV serostatus.

The CDR3 length is 13 residues. Germline CDR1 reads SGDLS; CDR2 reads YYNGEE. V was shortened by 3 bases and J by 5 bases, with 11 bases between the two germline ends. Researchers ran the PCR with 60 Vbeta and 13 Jbeta primers. Profiling relied on immunoSEQ multiplex PCR, and the TCRdb table lists in-frame clones only, not all of them. The table has around 140,000 clones, about 87% seen once; the top ten hold about 5%. The J gene is TRBJ1-1, the V gene TRBV9; D ambiguous. Sequenced sample: PBMCs. The clonotype originates from a woman in her twenties or thirties in good health and CMV-seronegative. This CDR3 is CASSAYPWTEAFF. The CDR3 DNA reads TGTGCCAGCAGCGCCTACCCGTGGACTGAAGCTTTCTTT.